The 13 T cell receptor beta chains reported below all come from one sample, sequenced in a study of T-cell memory formation after mild COVID-19. TCRdb called the 5' RACE reads again in MiXCR, with one record for every CDR3 protein. The sample includes about 140,000 distinct CDR3 sequences, about a fifth seen only once; the top ten take around 2.4%. The source material was PBMCs or a T cell subset sorted from them (not recorded which). Source of these receptors: an adult woman who had mild COVID-19 (a few samples of this study predate the infection). Cell type and time point are not known.

This clonotype was observed a handful of times. This chain connects TRBV27 to TRBJ1-2; TRBD1 aligns across 7 bases. The CDR3 extends over 13 amino acids. The germline CDR1 and CDR2 sequences are MNHEY and SMNVEV (reference sequence). V was pared by 6 bases and J by 8 bases, with 9 bases of the junction left unmatched. Here the CDR3 DNA reads TGTGCCAGCAGCCCGACAGGGCCGAAAGGCTACACCTTC. Translating gives CASSPTGPKGYTF.

The chain joins TRBV20-1 to TRBJ2-1; D perhaps matches TRBD2 (6 bases). V lost 6 bases and J lost 8, with 14 bases in between. The CDR3 covers 12 residues. Germline V CDR1 and CDR2: DFQATT, SNEGSKA (reference sequence). The chain's CDR3 is CSASGLFHEQFF. The CDR3 coding sequence is TGCAGTGCCAGCGGACTATTCCATGAGCAGTTCTTC.

This clonotype was counted between two and nine times. This chain uses TRBV20-1 with TRBJ1-5, with D tentatively TRBD1 (6 bases). V was cut by 6 bases and J by 2 bases, with 11 bases left in between. Per the germline V gene, CDR1 is DFQATT and CDR2 is SNEGSKA (reference sequence). CDR3 length equals 13 residues. CDR3: CSAADSRNQPQHF. The CDR3 bases are TGCAGTGCAGCGGACAGCCGCAATCAGCCCCAGCATTTT.

CDR3 DNA sequence: TGTGCCAGCTCCATTGACTATGGCTACACCTTC. Protein product: CASSIDYGYTF. The chain joins TRBV28 to TRBJ1-2; D not resolved. Germline V gives CDR1 MDHEN, CDR2 SYDVKM. CDR3 length: 11 amino acids. The germline V and J ends were trimmed by 8 bases and 3 bases, with 7 bases remaining between them.

This clonotype was counted a few times. The chain has TRBV7-2 and TRBJ2-7; D perhaps matches TRBD1 (6 bases). The CDR3 runs to 14 residues. CDR1 is SGHTA, CDR2 FQGNSA, per germline. Trimming took 3 bases from V and 2 from J, leaving 11 bases between them. CDR3 loop: CASSFARGAYEQYF. The CDR3 DNA is TGTGCCAGCAGCTTCGCCAGGGGAGCCTACGAGCAGTACTTC.

The chain carries TRBV30 and TRBJ2-1; unclear D gene. Trimming removed 0 bases from V and 10 bases from J, with 7 bases in between. The V gene's germline CDR1 is GTSNPN and CDR2 SVGIG (reference sequence). This CDR3 spans 11 amino acids. The CDR3 DNA follows: TGTGCCTGGAGTGTAGGAGCGGAGCAGTTCTTC. It specifies CAWSVGAEQFF. Based on the CDR3 plus reference TRBV30 and TRBJ2-1, the full variable domain is SQTIHQWPATLVQPVGSPLSLECTVEGTSNPNLYWYRQAAGRGLQLLFYSVGIGQISSEVPQNLSASRPQDRQFILSSKKLLLSDSGFYLCAWSVGAEQFFGPGTRLTVL.

The V gene is TRBV14, the J gene TRBJ2-1; weak D call: TRBD2 (5 bases). Trimming shortened V by 2 bases and J by 3 bases, and 11 bases separated the two germline ends. The germline V gene encodes CDR1 SGHDN and CDR2 FVKESK. This CDR3 has 15 residues. Here the CDR3 DNA reads TGTGCCAGCAGCCAACGAGGGTCCAGCTACAATGAGCAGTTCTTC. This sequence encodes CASSQRGSSYNEQFF.

The rearrangement uses TRBV7-9 and TRBJ2-7, with TRBD2 matching over 7 bases. Germline values: CDR1 SEHNR, CDR2 FQNEAQ (reference sequence). Trimming removed 1 base from V and 11 bases from J; junction bases left unmatched: 5. This CDR3 spans 12 amino acids. In DNA, the CDR3 is TGTGCCAGCAGCTTAGAGGGAGGGGAGAAGTACTTC. Translating it yields CASSLEGGEKYF.

This clonotype was detected many times. The chain combines TRBV7-3 with TRBJ2-1, with D possibly being TRBD1 or TRBD2 (5 bases each). V lost 0 bases and J lost 6, with 15 bases in between. The germline V gene encodes CDR1 SGHTA and CDR2 FQGTGA. The CDR3 covers 16 residues. The CDR3 DNA sequence: TGTGCCAGCAGCTTAACCGCCAGTCCCGGGGCCAATGAGCAGTTCTTC. This sequence encodes CASSLTASPGANEQFF.

This clonotype was counted only a few times. The V call is TRBV25-1, the J call TRBJ2-7; 11 bases map to TRBD2. With 0 bases clipped from V and 5 bases from J, the junction kept 6 bases outside the gene matches. Germline CDR1 reads MGHDK; CDR2 reads SYGVNS. The CDR3 is made up of 16 amino acids. The CDR3 nucleotides read TGTGCCAGCAGTGAATATAGCGGGAGGGCCCGGGACGAGCAGTACTTC. This gives the protein CASSEYSGRARDEQYF.

This clonotype was picked up a small number of times. The chain uses TRBV5-1 and TRBJ2-2; D is possibly TRBD1 (6 bases). CDR3 length: 17 amino acids. CDR1 and CDR2 from the germline V gene are SGHRS and YFSETQ. Trimming removed 3 bases from V and 0 bases from J, with 15 bases in between. This CDR3 reads CASSWSTQGANTGELFF. As DNA, the CDR3 is TGCGCCAGCAGCTGGAGTACACAGGGAGCGAACACCGGGGAGCTGTTTTTT. The whole variable domain, remainder taken from reference TRBV5-1 and TRBJ2-2, is KAGVTQTPRYLIKTRGQQVTLSCSPISGHRSVSWYQQTPGQGLQFLFEYFSETQRNKGNFPGRFSGRQFSNSRSEMNVSTLELGDSALYLCASSWSTQGANTGELFFGEGSRLTVL.

The chain couples TRBV29-1 to TRBJ1-4; 7 positions agree with TRBD1. The CDR3 is made up of 14 amino acids. The V segment lost 5 bases and the J segment 3 bases; nucleotides outside the gene matches: 6. Germline values: CDR1 SQVTM, CDR2 ANQGSEA. This CDR3 reads CSVRVQGPNEKLFF. The CDR3 DNA is TGCAGCGTTCGTGTACAGGGGCCTAATGAAAAACTGTTTTTT.

There are a few counts of this clonotype. The J gene is TRBJ2-1, the V gene TRBV7-2, with 7 bases fitting TRBD2. Germline values: CDR1 SGHTA, CDR2 FQGNSA. The CDR3 runs 13 residues. V gave up 5 bases and J gave up 7 bases; unmatched junction bases: 5. The CDR3 coding sequence is TGTGCCAGCAGCCGAATGGGGGGGAATGAGCAGTTCTTC. Residues: CASSRMGGNEQFF.